This T cell receptor beta chain was captured by sequencing in a study of T cell clones after liver transplantation. Whole-study context: In this trial, immunosuppression withdrawal was attempted within 2 years of liver transplant. Blood was drawn pre-transplant, before withdrawal, and after full or failed withdrawal.

Produced via immunoSEQ multiplex PCR; TCRdb's table is partial and in-frame only. This table holds some 80,000 clones, 70% to 85% found once. This specimen consisted of CD4+ T cells from blood, obtained approximately 45 months after liver transplant. The sequence came from a human patient who received a liver transplant. The graft donor may have contributed some T cells.

For the CDR3, the DNA is TGTGCCAGCAGTGTCCAGGGCCATAGCAATCAGCCCCAGCATTTT. Translation gives CASSVQGHSNQPQHF. The chain employs TRBV2 and TRBJ1-5, with a weak D call TRBD1 (5 bases). Germline V gene sequence: CDR1 SNHLY, CDR2 FYNNEI. The ends were cut back, 4 bases at V and 0 bases at J, with 10 bases in the middle. The CDR3 is 15 residues long. The variable domain in full, completed from reference TRBV2 and TRBJ1-5, reads EPEVTQTPSHQVTQMGQEVILRCVPISNHLYFYWYRQILGQKVEFLVSFYNNEISEKSEIFDDQFSVERPDGSNFTLKIRSTKLEDSAMYFCASSVQGHSNQPQHFGDGTRLSIL.